The source of this TCR beta chain is a study of T-cell memory formation after mild COVID-19. For the study at large: TCR clusters were mostly confined to one donor each. Study-wide results and limits: Mostly located in CM and EM were contracting CD4+ clones, with contracting CD8+ clones located in EMRA. Clones that got smaller from day 15 to 85 had even CD4/CD8, while clones growing later tipped toward CD4+.

This clonotype was detected once. Its antigen is currently unknown. TCRdb used MiXCR to reprocess the 5' RACE reads, holding one entry per CDR3 protein. The sample contains 130,000 to 150,000 distinct CDR3 sequences, about 5.5% of which appear only once. The CDR3 covers 17 residues. Germline V gives CDR1 DFQATT, CDR2 SNEGSKA (reference sequence). The V and J ends lost 4 bases and 1 base, in that order; junction bases with no gene match: 8. The sample consisted of PBMCs or a T cell subset sorted from them (not recorded which). This TCR derives from an adult woman who had mild COVID-19 (a few samples of this study predate the infection). Cell type and time point are not known. The rearrangement links TRBV20-1 to TRBJ2-3; 13 bases match TRBD2. The CDR3 DNA reads TGCAGTGCTACGACTAGCGGGGGGAAAAGTGGCACAGATACGCAGTATTTT. Amino acids: CSATTSGGKSGTDTQYF.